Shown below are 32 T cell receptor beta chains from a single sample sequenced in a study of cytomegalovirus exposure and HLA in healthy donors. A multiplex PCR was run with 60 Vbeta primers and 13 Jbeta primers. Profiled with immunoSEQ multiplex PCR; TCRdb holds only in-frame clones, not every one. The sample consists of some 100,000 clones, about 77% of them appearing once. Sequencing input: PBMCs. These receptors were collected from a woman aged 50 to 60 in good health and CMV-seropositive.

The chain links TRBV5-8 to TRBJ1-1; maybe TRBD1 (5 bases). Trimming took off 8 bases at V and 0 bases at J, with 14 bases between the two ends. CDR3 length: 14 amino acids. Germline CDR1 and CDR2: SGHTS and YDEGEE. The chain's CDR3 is CARLGGSLNTEAFF. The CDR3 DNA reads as TGTGCCAGACTGGGGGGATCATTGAACACTGAAGCTTTCTTT.

CDR3 amino acids: CSVGDSPYNEQFF. In nucleotides, the CDR3 is TGCAGCGTAGGGGACAGCCCCTACAATGAGCAGTTCTTC. The chain carries TRBV29-1 and TRBJ2-1; 7 nucleotides agree with TRBD1. The V gene's germline CDR1 is SQVTM and CDR2 ANQGSEA. J was trimmed by 2 bases and V by 6 bases; bases with no gene match: 4. This CDR3 is built from 13 residues.

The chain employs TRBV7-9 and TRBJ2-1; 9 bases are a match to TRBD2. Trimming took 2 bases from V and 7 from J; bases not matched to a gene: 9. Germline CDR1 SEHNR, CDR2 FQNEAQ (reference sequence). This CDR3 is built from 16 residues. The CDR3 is CASSLLAGESWNEQFF. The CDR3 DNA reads TGTGCCAGCAGCTTATTAGCGGGAGAATCGTGGAATGAGCAGTTCTTC.

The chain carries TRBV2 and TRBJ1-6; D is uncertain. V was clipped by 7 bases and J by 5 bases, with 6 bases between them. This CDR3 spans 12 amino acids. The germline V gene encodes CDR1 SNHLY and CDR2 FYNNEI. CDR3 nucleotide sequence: TGTGCCAGCACCGGGGATAATTCACCCCTCCACTTT. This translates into CASTGDNSPLHF. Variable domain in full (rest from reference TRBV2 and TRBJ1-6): EPEVTQTPSHQVTQMGQEVILRCVPISNHLYFYWYRQILGQKVEFLVSFYNNEISEKSEIFDDQFSVERPDGSNFTLKIRSTKLEDSAMYFCASTGDNSPLHFGNGTRLTVT.

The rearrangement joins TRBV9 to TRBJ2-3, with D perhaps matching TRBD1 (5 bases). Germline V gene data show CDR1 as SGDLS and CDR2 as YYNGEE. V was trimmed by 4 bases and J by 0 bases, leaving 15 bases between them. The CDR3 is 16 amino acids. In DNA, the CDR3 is TGTGCCAGCAGCTCCCAGGGTTCTTTTAGCACAGATACGCAGTATTTT. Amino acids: CASSSQGSFSTDTQYF.

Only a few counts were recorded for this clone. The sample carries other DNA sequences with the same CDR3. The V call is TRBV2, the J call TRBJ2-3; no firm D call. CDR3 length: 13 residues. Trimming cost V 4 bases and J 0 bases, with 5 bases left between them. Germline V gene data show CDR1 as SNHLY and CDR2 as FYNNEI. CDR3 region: CASSVGSTDTQYF. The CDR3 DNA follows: TGTGCCAGCAGTGTCGGGAGCACAGATACGCAGTATTTT.

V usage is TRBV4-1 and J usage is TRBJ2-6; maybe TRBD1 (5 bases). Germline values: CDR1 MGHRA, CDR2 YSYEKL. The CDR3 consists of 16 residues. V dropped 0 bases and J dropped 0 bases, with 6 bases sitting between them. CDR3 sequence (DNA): TGCGCCAGCAGCCAAGAGGGGCACTCTGGGGCCAACGTCCTGACTTTC. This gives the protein CASSQEGHSGANVLTF.

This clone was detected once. The CDR3 bases are TGCGCCAGCAGCAGGGGCCCGCTGGAACAGCCCCAGCATTTT. Amino acid sequence: CASSRGPLEQPQHF. The chain employs TRBV5-1 and TRBJ1-5; possible D gene TRBD1, 5 bases. The CDR3 sequence is 14 residues long. V lost 4 bases and J lost 7, with 15 bases in between. Germline values: CDR1 SGHRS, CDR2 YFSETQ. Filled out from reference TRBV5-1 and TRBJ1-5, the complete variable domain reads KAGVTQTPRYLIKTRGQQVTLSCSPISGHRSVSWYQQTPGQGLQFLFEYFSETQRNKGNFPGRFSGRQFSNSRSEMNVSTLELGDSALYLCASSRGPLEQPQHFGDGTRLSIL.

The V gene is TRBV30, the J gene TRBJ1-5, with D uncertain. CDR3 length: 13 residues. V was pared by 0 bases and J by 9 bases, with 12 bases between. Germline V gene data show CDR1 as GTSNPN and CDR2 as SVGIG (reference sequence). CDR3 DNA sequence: TGTGCCTGGAGTGTACCTGGAGTGGGGCCCCAGCATTTT. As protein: CAWSVPGVGPQHF.

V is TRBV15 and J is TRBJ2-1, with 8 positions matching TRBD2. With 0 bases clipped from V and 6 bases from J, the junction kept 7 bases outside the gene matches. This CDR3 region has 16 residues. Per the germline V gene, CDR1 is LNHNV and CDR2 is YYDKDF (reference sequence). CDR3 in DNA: TGTGCCACCAGCAGAGAAGGACTAGCCCCCTCCAATGAGCAGTTCTTC. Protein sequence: CATSREGLAPSNEQFF.

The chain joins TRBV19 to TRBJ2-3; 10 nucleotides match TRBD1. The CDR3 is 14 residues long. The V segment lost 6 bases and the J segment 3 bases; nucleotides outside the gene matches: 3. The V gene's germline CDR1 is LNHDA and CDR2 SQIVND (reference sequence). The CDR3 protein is CASRDRGRTDTQYF. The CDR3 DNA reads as TGTGCCAGTAGGGACAGGGGGAGGACAGATACGCAGTATTTT.

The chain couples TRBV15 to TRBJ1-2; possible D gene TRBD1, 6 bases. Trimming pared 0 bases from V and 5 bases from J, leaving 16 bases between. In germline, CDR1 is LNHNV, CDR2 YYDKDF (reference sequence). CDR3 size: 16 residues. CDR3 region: CATSRDPGTTSYGYTF. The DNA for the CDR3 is TGTGCCACCAGCAGAGATCCTGGGACAACCAGTTATGGCTACACCTTC.

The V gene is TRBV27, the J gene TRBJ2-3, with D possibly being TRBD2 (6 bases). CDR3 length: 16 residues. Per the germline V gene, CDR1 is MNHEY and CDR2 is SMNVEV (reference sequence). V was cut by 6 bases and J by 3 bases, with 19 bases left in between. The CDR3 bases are TGTGCCAGCAGCACGCTCTTGACGGGAGTAACAGATACGCAGTATTTT. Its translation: CASSTLLTGVTDTQYF.

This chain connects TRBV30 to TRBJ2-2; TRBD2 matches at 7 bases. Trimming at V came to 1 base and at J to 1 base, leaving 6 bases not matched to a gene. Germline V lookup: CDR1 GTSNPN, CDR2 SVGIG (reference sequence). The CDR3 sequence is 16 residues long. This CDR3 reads CAWSALLARNTGELFF. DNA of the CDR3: TGTGCCTGGAGTGCCCTACTAGCGAGGAACACCGGGGAGCTGTTTTTT.

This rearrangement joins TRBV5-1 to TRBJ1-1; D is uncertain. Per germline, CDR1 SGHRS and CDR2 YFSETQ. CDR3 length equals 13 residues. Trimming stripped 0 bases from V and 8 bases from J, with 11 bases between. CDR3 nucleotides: TGCGCCAGCAGCTTGGGCATCTCGGAGGAAGCTTTCTTT. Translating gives CASSLGISEEAFF.

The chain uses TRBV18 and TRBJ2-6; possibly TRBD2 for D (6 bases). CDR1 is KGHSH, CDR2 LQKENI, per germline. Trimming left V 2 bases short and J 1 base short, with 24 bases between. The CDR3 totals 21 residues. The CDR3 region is CASSPTLGSRQGVSGANVLTF. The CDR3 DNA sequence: TGTGCCAGCTCACCAACGCTCGGGAGTCGCCAAGGGGTGTCTGGGGCCAACGTCCTGACTTTC.

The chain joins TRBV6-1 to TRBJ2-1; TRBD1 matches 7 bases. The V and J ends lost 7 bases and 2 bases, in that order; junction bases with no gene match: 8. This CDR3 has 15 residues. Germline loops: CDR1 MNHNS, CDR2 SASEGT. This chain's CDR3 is CASTSTGTAYNEQFF. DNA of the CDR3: TGTGCCAGCACCTCAACCGGGACAGCCTACAATGAGCAGTTCTTC.

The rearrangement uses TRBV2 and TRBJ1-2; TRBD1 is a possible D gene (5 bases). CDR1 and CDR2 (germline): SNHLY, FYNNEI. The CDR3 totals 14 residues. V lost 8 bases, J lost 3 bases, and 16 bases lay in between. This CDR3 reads CASAPMTDYYGYTF. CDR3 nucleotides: TGTGCCAGCGCGCCCATGACAGATTACTATGGCTACACCTTC.

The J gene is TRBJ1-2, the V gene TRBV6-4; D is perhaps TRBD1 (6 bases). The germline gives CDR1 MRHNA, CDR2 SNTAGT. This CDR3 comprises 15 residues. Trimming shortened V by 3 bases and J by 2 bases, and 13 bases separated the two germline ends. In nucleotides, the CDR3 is TGTGCCAGCAGTGAAAATTGGCAGGGGAACTATGGCTACACCTTC. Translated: CASSENWQGNYGYTF.

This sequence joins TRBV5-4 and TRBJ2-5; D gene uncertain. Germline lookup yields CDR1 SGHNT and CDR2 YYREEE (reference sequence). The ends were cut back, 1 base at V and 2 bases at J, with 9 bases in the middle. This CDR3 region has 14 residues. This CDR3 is CASSLQAAQETQYF. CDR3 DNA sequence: TGTGCCAGCAGCTTGCAGGCAGCTCAAGAGACCCAGTACTTC.

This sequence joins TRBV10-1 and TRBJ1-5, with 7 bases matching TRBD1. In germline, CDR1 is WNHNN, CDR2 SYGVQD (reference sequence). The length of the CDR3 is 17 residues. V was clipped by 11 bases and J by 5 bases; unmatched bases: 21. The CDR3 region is CAPTTALRQGGDQPQHF. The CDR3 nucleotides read TGCGCCCCCACAACGGCCCTCCGACAGGGCGGAGATCAGCCCCAGCATTTT.

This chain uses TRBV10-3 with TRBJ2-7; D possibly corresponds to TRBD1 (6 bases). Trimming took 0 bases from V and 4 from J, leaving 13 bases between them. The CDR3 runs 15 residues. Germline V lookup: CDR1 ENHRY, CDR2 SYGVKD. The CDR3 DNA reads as TGTGCCATCAGTGAGTCCGGGACACAAGTTTACGAGCAGTACTTC. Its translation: CAISESGTQVYEQYF.

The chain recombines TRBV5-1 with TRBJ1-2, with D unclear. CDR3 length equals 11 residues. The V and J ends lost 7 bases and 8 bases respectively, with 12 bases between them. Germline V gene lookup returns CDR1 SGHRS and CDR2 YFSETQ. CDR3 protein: CASYEDQGYTF. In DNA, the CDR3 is TGCGCCAGCTATGAAGATCAGGGCTACACCTTC.

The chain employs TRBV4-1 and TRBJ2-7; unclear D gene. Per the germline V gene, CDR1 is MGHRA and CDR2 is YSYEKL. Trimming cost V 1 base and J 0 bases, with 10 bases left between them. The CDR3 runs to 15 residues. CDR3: CASSQAGSISYEQYF. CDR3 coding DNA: TGCGCCAGCAGCCAAGCAGGTTCCATCTCCTACGAGCAGTACTTC.

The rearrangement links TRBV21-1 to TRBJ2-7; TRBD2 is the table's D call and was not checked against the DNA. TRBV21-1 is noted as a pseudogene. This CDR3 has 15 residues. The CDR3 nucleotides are TGTGCCAGCCACGACCGACTAGGGAAGACCTACGAGCAGTACTTC. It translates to CASHDRLGKTYEQYF.

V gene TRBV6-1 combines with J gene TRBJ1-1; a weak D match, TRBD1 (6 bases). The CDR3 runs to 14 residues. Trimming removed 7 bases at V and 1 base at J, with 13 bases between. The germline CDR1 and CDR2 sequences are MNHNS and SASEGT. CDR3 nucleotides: TGTGCCAGCACCCCGGGACAAACGAACACTGAAGCTTTCTTT. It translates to CASTPGQTNTEAFF.

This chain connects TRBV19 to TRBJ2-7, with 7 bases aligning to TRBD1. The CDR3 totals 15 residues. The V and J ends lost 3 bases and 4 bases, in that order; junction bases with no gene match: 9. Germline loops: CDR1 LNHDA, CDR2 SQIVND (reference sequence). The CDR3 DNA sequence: TGTGCCAGTAGTATCACCGGGACAGACACTTACGAGCAGTACTTC. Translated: CASSITGTDTYEQYF. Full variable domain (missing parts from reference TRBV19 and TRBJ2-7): DGGITQSPKYLFRKEGQNVTLSCEQNLNHDAMYWYRQDPGQGLRLIYYSQIVNDFQKGDIAEGYSVSREKKESFPLTVTSAQKNPTAFYLCASSITGTDTYEQYFGPGTRLTVT.

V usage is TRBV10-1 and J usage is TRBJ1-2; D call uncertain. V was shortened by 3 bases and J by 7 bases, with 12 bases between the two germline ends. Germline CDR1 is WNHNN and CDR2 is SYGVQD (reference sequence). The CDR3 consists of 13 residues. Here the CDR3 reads CASSEGRRSGYTF. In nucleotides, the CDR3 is TGCGCCAGCAGTGAAGGGAGAAGGAGTGGCTACACCTTC.

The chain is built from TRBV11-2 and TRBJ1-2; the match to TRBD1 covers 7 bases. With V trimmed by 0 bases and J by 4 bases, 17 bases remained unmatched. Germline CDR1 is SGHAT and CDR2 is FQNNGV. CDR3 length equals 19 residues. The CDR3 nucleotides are TGTGCCAGCAGCTTAGATCGGACAGGAACGCAGGCTTACCTCTATGGCTACACCTTC. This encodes CASSLDRTGTQAYLYGYTF.

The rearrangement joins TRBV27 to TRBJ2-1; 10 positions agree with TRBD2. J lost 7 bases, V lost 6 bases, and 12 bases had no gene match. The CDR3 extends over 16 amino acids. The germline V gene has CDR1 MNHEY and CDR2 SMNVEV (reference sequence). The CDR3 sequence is CASRPLPSGSGNEQFF. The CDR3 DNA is TGTGCCAGCAGACCACTCCCTAGCGGGAGTGGAAATGAGCAGTTCTTC.

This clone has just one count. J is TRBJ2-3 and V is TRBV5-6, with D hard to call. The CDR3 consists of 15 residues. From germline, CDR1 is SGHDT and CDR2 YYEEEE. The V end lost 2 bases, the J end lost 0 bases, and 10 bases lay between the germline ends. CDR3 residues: CASSFRHTSTDTQYF. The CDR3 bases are TGTGCCAGCAGCTTTCGACATACTAGCACAGATACGCAGTATTTT.

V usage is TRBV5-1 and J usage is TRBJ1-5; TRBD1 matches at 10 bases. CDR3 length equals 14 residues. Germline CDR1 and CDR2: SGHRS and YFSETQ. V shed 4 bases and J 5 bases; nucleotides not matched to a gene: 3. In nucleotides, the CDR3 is TGCGCCAGCAGCACCGGGACAGGGGATCAGCCCCAGCATTTT. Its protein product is CASSTGTGDQPQHF.